A selection of T cell receptor beta chains follows, all from one sample in a study of blood T cell repertoires in COVID-19. Libraries were prepared by immunoSEQ multiplex PCR; TCRdb keeps only in-frame clonotypes and omits some of them. The top ten hold roughly 25% of the sample, which has 60,000 to 70,000 clones, 65% to 90% seen once. Sequenced input: peripheral blood. Receptors originate from a man in his fifties with acute or convalescent COVID-19. Each CDR3 is given without its conserved first and last residue. D genes are given only for firm matches.

D gene	V gene	J gene	CDR3 protein
-	TRBV4-1	TRBJ1-1	ASSQGEMILVLGTEAF
-	TRBV5-1	TRBJ2-6	ASSRDMSSGANVLT
-	TRBV6-2/TRBV6-3	TRBJ2-7	ASSPGYYEQY
-	TRBV12-5	TRBJ2-7	ASGFYSGVWGEQY
TRBD1	TRBV18	TRBJ2-7	ASSPTQGGRAHEQY
-	TRBV11-2	TRBJ2-3	ASSLGTRADTQY
TRBD1	TRBV18	TRBJ1-2	ASSGQGASGYT
TRBD1	TRBV19	TRBJ1-3	ASSVDRGIGNTIY
TRBD1	TRBV11-2	TRBJ1-1	ASSTHRGPTEAF
TRBD1	TRBV6-5	TRBJ1-4	ASSMGTGDGEKLF
TRBD2	TRBV5-4	TRBJ2-7	ASSSYSGGAPYEQY
TRBD1	TRBV2	TRBJ1-2	ASSPDRDYGYT
TRBD1	TRBV7-9	TRBJ1-1	ASSPRTGPEAF
-	TRBV6-5	TRBJ2-1	ASSRDTGRNEQF
-	TRBV14	TRBJ2-3	ASSSRGIRKGDTQY
TRBD1	TRBV19	TRBJ1-4	ASSRVQRRGADYEKLF
-	TRBV7-6	TRBJ2-5	ASSPTNGRGETQY
-	TRBV30	TRBJ1-2	AWSRGSANYGYT
-	TRBV12-5	TRBJ1-5	ASGFALMGQSNQPQH
TRBD1	TRBV5-1	TRBJ1-6	ASSPLPFGQGLSSPLH
-	TRBV30	TRBJ1-6	AWSGTRSSYNSPLH
TRBD1	TRBV5-4	TRBJ2-7	ASSWDRAYEQY
-	TRBV2	TRBJ2-1	ASSLDGSSYNEQF
TRBD1	TRBV4-1	TRBJ2-1	ASSYGTGNNEQF
-	TRBV2	TRBJ1-1	ASISDSLNTEAF
-	TRBV11-2	TRBJ2-7	ASSLTRYEQY
TRBD2	TRBV12-5	TRBJ2-1	ASGLAGGPRDEQF
TRBD2	TRBV7-6	TRBJ2-2	ASSSGTSVNTGELF
TRBD1	TRBV2	TRBJ1-4	ASSGGQGTLDEKLF
TRBD2	TRBV3-1/TRBV3-2	TRBJ2-2	ASSQEGLAADTGELF
TRBD1	TRBV4-2	TRBJ1-2	ASSRDRGNYGYT
-	TRBV5-1	TRBJ2-2	ASSKPQNTGELF
-	TRBV30	TRBJ1-2	AWRGLADGYT